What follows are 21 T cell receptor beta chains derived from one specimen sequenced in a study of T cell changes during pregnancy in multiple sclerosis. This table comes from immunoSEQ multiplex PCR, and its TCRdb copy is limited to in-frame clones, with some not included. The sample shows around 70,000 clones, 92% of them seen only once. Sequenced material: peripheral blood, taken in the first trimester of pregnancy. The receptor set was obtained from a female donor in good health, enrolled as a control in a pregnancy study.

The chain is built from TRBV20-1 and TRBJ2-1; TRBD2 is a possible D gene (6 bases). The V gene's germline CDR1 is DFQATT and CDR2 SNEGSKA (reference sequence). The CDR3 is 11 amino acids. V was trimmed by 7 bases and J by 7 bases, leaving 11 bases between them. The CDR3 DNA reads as TGCAGTGGGGTACGGGGGAATGAGCAGTTCTTC. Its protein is CSGVRGNEQFF.

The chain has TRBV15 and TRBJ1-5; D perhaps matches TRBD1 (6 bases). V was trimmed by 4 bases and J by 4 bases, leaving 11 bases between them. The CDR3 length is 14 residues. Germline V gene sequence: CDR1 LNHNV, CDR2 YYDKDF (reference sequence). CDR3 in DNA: TGTGCCACCAGCACAGGACAGACAAATCAGCCCCAGCATTTT. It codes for CATSTGQTNQPQHF. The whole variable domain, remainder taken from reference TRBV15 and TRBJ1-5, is DAMVIQNPRYQVTQFGKPVTLSCSQTLNHNVMYWYQQKSSQAPKLLFHYYDKDFNNEADTPDNFQSRRPNTSFCFLDIRSPGLGDTAMYLCATSTGQTNQPQHFGDGTRLSIL.

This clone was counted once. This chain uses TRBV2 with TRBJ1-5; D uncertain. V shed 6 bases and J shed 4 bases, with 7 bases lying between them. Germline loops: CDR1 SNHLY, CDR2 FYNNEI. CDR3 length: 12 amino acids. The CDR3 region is CASSPSNQPQHF. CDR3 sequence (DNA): TGTGCCAGCAGCCCGTCTAATCAGCCCCAGCATTTT.

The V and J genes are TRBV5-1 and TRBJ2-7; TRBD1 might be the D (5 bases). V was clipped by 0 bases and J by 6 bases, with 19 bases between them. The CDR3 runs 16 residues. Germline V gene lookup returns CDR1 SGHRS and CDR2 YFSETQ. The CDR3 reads CASSLVSGHSAGEQYF. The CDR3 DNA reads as TGCGCCAGCAGCTTGGTGTCCGGACACTCTGCCGGCGAGCAGTACTTC.

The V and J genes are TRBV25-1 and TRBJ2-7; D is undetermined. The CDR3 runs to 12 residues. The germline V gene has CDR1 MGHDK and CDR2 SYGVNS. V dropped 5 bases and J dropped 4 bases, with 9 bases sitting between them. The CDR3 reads CASSHRSYEQYF. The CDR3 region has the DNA TGTGCCAGCAGTCACCGTAGTTACGAGCAGTACTTC.

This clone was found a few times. In DNA, the CDR3 is TGTGCCAGCAGCGAGACCGGGACTAGCAATGAGCAGTTCTTC. Its translation is CASSETGTSNEQFF. This rearrangement joins TRBV9 to TRBJ2-1, with 8 bases matching TRBD2. The CDR3 contains 14 residues. Germline V gives CDR1 SGDLS, CDR2 YYNGEE. Germline trimming cut 3 bases from V and 6 bases from J; bases unmatched to any gene: 5.

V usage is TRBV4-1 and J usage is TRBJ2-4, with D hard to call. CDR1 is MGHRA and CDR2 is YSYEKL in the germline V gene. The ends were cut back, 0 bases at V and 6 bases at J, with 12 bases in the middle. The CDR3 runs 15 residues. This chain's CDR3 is CASSQDPTSGNIQYF. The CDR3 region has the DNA TGCGCCAGCAGCCAAGATCCGACTTCGGGAAACATTCAGTACTTC.

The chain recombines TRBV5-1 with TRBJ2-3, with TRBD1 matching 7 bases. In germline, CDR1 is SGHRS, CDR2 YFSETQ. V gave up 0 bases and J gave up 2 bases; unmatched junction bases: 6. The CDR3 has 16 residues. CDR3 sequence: CASSLGRQGNTDTQYF. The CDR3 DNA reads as TGCGCCAGCAGCTTGGGGCGACAGGGTAACACAGATACGCAGTATTTT.

In DNA form, the CDR3 reads TGCGCCAGCAGCTTGGCCACCGGACTAGCGGGATCGGGCACAGATACGCAGTATTTT. Protein: CASSLATGLAGSGTDTQYF. V and J are TRBV5-1 and TRBJ2-3; TRBD2 matches at 12 bases. CDR1 and CDR2 (germline): SGHRS, YFSETQ. J lost 1 base, V lost 0 bases, and 9 bases had no gene match. The CDR3 covers 19 residues.

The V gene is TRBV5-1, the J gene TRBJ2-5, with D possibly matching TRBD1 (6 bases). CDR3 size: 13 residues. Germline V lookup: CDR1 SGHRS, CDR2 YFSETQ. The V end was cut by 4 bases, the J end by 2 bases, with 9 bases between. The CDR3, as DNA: TGCGCCAGCAGCCGTAGGGGGCAAGAGACCCAGTACTTC. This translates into CASSRRGQETQYF.

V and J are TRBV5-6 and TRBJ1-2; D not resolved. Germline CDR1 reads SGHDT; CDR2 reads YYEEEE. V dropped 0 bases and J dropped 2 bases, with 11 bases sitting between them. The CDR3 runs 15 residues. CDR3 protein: CASSLDGGLNYGYTF. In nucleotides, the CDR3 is TGTGCCAGCAGCTTGGACGGCGGCCTAAACTATGGCTACACCTTC.

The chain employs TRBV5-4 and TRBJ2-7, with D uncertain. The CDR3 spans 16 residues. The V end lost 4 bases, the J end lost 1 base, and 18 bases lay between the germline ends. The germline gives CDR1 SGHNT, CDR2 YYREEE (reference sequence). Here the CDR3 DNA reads TGTGCCAGCAGCCAAGCGATAGGATGGCAGTCCTACGAGCAGTACTTC. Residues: CASSQAIGWQSYEQYF.

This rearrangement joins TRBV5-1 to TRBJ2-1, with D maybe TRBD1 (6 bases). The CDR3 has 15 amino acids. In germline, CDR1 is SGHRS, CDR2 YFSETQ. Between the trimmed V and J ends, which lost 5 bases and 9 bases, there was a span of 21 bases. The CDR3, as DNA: TGCGCCAGCAGAATTCAGGGGCTTGGAGTGAGTGAGCAGTTCTTC. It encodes CASRIQGLGVSEQFF.

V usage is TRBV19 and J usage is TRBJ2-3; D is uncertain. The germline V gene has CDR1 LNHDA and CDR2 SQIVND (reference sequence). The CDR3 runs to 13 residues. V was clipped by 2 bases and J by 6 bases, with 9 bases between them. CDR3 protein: CASSIIGSDTQYF. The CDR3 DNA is TGTGCCAGTAGTATAATCGGGTCCGATACGCAGTATTTT.

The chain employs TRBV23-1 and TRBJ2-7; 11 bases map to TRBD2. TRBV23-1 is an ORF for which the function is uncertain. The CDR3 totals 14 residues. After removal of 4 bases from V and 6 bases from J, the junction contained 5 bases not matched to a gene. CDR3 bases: TGCGCCAGCAGTCTAGTAGCGGGAGGGTTCGAGCAGTACTTC. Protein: CASSLVAGGFEQYF.

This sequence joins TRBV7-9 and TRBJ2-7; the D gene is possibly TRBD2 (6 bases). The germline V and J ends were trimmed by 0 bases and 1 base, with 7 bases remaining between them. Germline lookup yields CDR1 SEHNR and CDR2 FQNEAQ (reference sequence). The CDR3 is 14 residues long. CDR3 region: CASSLAGGSYEQYF. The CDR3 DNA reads TGTGCCAGCAGCTTAGCGGGAGGTTCCTACGAGCAGTACTTC.

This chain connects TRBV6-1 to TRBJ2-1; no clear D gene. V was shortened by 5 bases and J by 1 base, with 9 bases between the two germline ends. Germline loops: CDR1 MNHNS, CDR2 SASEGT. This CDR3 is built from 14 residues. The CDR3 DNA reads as TGTGCCAGCAGTTCCCCTGCGTCCTACAATGAGCAGTTCTTC. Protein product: CASSSPASYNEQFF.

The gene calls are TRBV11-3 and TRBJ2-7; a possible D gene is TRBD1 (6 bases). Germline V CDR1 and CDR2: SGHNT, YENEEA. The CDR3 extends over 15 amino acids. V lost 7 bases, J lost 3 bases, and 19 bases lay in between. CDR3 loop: CASTRTEYDLYEQYF. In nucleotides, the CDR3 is TGTGCCAGCACCCGGACAGAGTATGACCTCTACGAGCAGTACTTC.

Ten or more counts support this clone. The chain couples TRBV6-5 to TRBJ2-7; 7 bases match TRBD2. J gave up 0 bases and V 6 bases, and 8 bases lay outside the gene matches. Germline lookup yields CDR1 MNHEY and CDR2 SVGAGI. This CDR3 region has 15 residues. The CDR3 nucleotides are TGTGCCAGCAGCCGCTGGGGGGGGAGCTCCTACGAGCAGTACTTC. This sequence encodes CASSRWGGSSYEQYF.

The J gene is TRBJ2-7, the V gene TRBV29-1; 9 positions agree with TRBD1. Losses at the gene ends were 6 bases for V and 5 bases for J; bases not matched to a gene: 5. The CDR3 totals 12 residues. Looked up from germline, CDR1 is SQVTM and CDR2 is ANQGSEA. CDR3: CSVRQGGNEQYF. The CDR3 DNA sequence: TGCAGCGTGCGACAGGGGGGGAACGAGCAGTACTTC.

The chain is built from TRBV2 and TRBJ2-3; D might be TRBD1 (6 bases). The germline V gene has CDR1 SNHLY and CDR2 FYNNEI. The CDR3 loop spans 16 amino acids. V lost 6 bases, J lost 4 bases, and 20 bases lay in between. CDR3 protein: CASRAGETVRADTQYF. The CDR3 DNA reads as TGTGCCAGCAGGGCAGGGGAGACGGTTCGGGCAGATACGCAGTATTTT.